These T cell receptor beta chains were read from a single sample in a study of blood T cell repertoires in COVID-19. The data were produced by immunoSEQ multiplex PCR, yet TCRdb's version contains in-frame clones alone and is incomplete. This sample yields 30,000 to 35,000 clones, of which 83% are seen a single time; under 4.5% belongs to the top ten. The specimen sequenced was peripheral blood. These receptors all stem from a middle-aged man with acute or convalescent COVID-19. Each CDR3 is given with its conserved first and last residue. A D gene is named only where the DNA matches it firmly. Clone size is stated in some rows and not others, as once, few, many or a class when expanded.

>TRBJ2-7|NA|NA|TRBV25-1
TGTGCCAGCAGTGAAAGCCCCCCTGAGACAGAGTACTACGAGCAGTACTTC
CASSESPPETEYYEQYF
>TRBJ1-4|NA|TRBD1|TRBV6-1
TGTGCCAGCAGTGGATTACAGGGGGAAGGCAGTGAAAAACTGTTTTTT
CASSGLQGEGSEKLFF
>TRBJ2-7|few|NA|TRBV20-1
TGCAGTGCTAGTGACCGCTCCTACGAGCAGTACTTC
CSASDRSYEQYF
>TRBJ2-7|NA|TRBD1|TRBV27
TGTGCCAGCAGTTGGGGACAGAACTCCTACGAGCAGTACTTC
CASSWGQNSYEQYF
>TRBJ1-3|NA|NA|TRBV7-8
TGTGCCAGCAGCTTAAGCCAGGATGGAAACACCATATATTTT
CASSLSQDGNTIYF
>TRBJ2-3|NA|NA|TRBV30
TGTGCCTGGTCATCATGGGACACCTCCACAGATACGCAGTATTTT
CAWSSWDTSTDTQYF
>TRBJ1-5|NA|TRBD1|TRBV4-1
TGCGCCAGCAGCCCAACAGGGGGCGGAGGTCAGCCCCAGCATTTT
CASSPTGGGGQPQHF
>TRBJ2-5|once|TRBD2|TRBV5-4
TGTGCCAGCAGCTTGGTGGAAGCGGGGGAGACCCAGTACTTC
CASSLVEAGETQYF
>TRBJ2-5|NA|NA|TRBV28
TGTGCCAGCAGTTTATTTTTTGCGGAGAAGGGGCAAGAGACCCAGTACTTC
CASSLFFAEKGQETQYF
>TRBJ1-2|NA|NA|TRBV3-1/TRBV3-2
TGTGCCAGCAGCCCACGGGACATTATACAGGGAGGCTACACCTTC
CASSPRDIIQGGYTF
>TRBJ2-7|NA|NA|TRBV4-1
TGCGCCAGCAGCCAAGATCTTGAACAGCAAAGCTACGAGCAGTACTTC
CASSQDLEQQSYEQYF
>TRBJ1-5|NA|NA|TRBV19
TGTGCCAGTAGTACCGGGTTCAGACAGCCCCAGCATTTT
CASSTGFRQPQHF
>TRBJ2-3|NA|NA|TRBV5-4
TGTGCCAGCAGCTTGAGTGGAGTAGATACGCAGTATTTT
CASSLSGVDTQYF
>TRBJ2-3|NA|NA|TRBV10-1
TGCGCCAGCAGTGAGTTGGGGGCGAAAGATACGCAGTATTTT
CASSELGAKDTQYF
>TRBJ2-3|NA|TRBD1|TRBV7-9
TGTGCCAGCAGCTTAGCCGGGACAGGGTATAACACAGATACGCAGTATTTT
CASSLAGTGYNTDTQYF
>TRBJ2-3|NA|TRBD2|TRBV7-8
TGTGCCAGCAGCTCAGTTAGCGGGGGGGCGACAGATACGCAGTATTTT
CASSSVSGGATDTQYF
>TRBJ2-6|NA|NA|TRBV6-4
TGTGCCAGCAGCGGAGAGGTGACCTCTGGGGCCAACGTCCTGACTTTC
CASSGEVTSGANVLTF
>TRBJ2-2|NA|NA|TRBV11-2
TGTGCCAGCAGCTTAGTTTTGGCTAGTTCTCCCGGGGAGCTGTTTTTT
CASSLVLASSPGELFF
>TRBJ1-4|NA|NA|TRBV6-1
TGTGCCAGCAGTGAAGCGTGGGCGGACATAGGGGAAAAACTGTTTTTT
CASSEAWADIGEKLFF
>TRBJ2-2|NA|TRBD1|TRBV28
TGTGCCAGCAGCCGGGGACAGGGGGCCACCGGGGAGCTGTTTTTT
CASSRGQGATGELFF
>TRBJ2-3|few|NA|TRBV10-3
TGTGCCATCAGGGGGACTCGAGGAATCACAGATACGCAGTATTTT
CAIRGTRGITDTQYF
>TRBJ2-2|NA|NA|TRBV18
TGTGCCAGCTCACCACTGGGGGCAGTCTACACCGGGGAGCTGTTTTTT
CASSPLGAVYTGELFF
>TRBJ1-2|NA|NA|TRBV3-1/TRBV3-2
TGTGCCAGCAGCCAAGTTCCCTACGGCTACACCTTC
CASSQVPYGYTF
>TRBJ2-3|NA|TRBD2|TRBV6-4
TGTGCCAGCTCTAGCGGGGAAACAGATACGCAGTATTTT
CASSSGETDTQYF
>TRBJ1-1|once|NA|TRBV7-9
TGTGCCAGCAGCTTCCAGGGGCCGAACACTGAAGCTTTCTTT
CASSFQGPNTEAFF
>TRBJ1-3|NA|NA|TRBV6-5
TGTGCCAGCAGTCTTTCCTCTGGAAACACCATATATTTT
CASSLSSGNTIYF
>TRBJ1-2|NA|TRBD1|TRBV6-1
TGTGCCAGCAGCCCCCGACAGGGGGAAAATGGCTACACCTTC
CASSPRQGENGYTF
>TRBJ1-1|once|NA|TRBV19
TGTGCCAGTAGTATAGACAGGGTCACTGAAGCTTTCTTT
CASSIDRVTEAFF
>TRBJ1-1|NA|NA|TRBV13
TGTGCCAGCAGCTTAGGGCAGTCGAACACTGAAGCTTTCTTT
CASSLGQSNTEAFF
>TRBJ2-5|NA|TRBD1|TRBV29-1
TGCAGCGTTGTGCCAGAATTCACCGGGACAGCGCTCACTCTCCAAGAGACCCAGTACTTC
CSVVPEFTGTALTLQETQYF
>TRBJ1-1|NA|NA|TRBV6-5
TGTGCCAGCTGGGCTGGGAACACTGAAGCTTTCTTT
CASWAGNTEAFF